Listed here are 27 T cell receptor beta chains from one sample, sequenced in a study of cytomegalovirus exposure and HLA in healthy donors. Researchers ran the PCR with 60 Vbeta and 13 Jbeta primers. Sequencing used immunoSEQ multiplex PCR; TCRdb keeps in-frame clones, though not all of them. The data hold around 220,000 clones, with 65% to 80% observed a single time. Sequencing was performed on PBMCs. These receptors were collected from a girl aged 2-10 years in good health and CMV-seronegative.

The chain is built from TRBV7-2 and TRBJ1-4; D is possibly TRBD1 (5 bases). CDR1 and CDR2 (germline): SGHTA, FQGNSA. Trimming took off 2 bases at V and 0 bases at J, with 7 bases between the two ends. The CDR3 totals 15 residues. The CDR3 sequence is CASSLTGPTNEKLFF. CDR3 nucleotides: TGTGCCAGCAGCTTAACAGGACCAACTAATGAAAAACTGTTTTTT.

J is TRBJ2-2 and V is TRBV7-3; 7 bases align to TRBD1. Germline values: CDR1 SGHTA, CDR2 FQGTGA. Trimming removed 5 bases from V and 5 bases from J; junction bases left unmatched: 5. The CDR3 length is 14 residues. For the CDR3, the DNA is TGTGCCAGCAGCACGGGACAGAGTACCGGGGAGCTGTTTTTT. Translating it yields CASSTGQSTGELFF.

The rearrangement joins TRBV29-1 to TRBJ2-3; 8 nucleotides align to TRBD2. V lost 7 bases, J lost 1 base, and 10 bases stayed unmatched. Germline assignment: CDR1 SQVTM and CDR2 ANQGSEA. The CDR3 is 15 residues long. In nucleotides, the CDR3 is TGCAGCGAAGACGCGGGGGGACGGGGCACAGATACGCAGTATTTT. Protein product: CSEDAGGRGTDTQYF.

This chain joins TRBV30 and TRBJ2-2, with 8 bases fitting TRBD1. Germline CDR1 is GTSNPN and CDR2 is SVGIG (reference sequence). The V and J ends lost 3 bases and 4 bases, in that order; junction bases with no gene match: 4. This CDR3 is 14 amino acids long. The CDR3 DNA sequence: TGTGCCTGGAGACAGGGGGGTTTCACCGGGGAGCTGTTTTTT. Translation gives CAWRQGGFTGELFF.

The V call is TRBV14, the J call TRBJ2-1; a weak D match, TRBD2 (5 bases). The CDR3 consists of 17 residues. Trimming shortened V by 0 bases and J by 2 bases, and 14 bases separated the two germline ends. The germline gives CDR1 SGHDN, CDR2 FVKESK. As DNA, the CDR3 is TGTGCCAGCAGCCAAGATTGGAGCGGATACGCCTACAATGAGCAGTTCTTC. It codes for CASSQDWSGYAYNEQFF.

The rearrangement joins TRBV6-5 to TRBJ2-7, with D possibly TRBD2 on 6 matching bases. This CDR3 is built from 13 residues. Germline lookup yields CDR1 MNHEY and CDR2 SVGAGI. Trimming took 4 bases from V and 7 from J, leaving 14 bases between them. In DNA, the CDR3 is TGTGCCAGCAGTTGGAGGGCCGACGGTGAGCAGTACTTC. Residues: CASSWRADGEQYF.

CDR3 bases: TGTGCCAGCAGATCGACAGGTGGGGTTGCAACTAATGAAAAACTGTTTTTT. Translated: CASRSTGGVATNEKLFF. The rearrangement joins TRBV27 to TRBJ1-4; TRBD1 might be the D (6 bases). Trimming stripped 6 bases from V and 0 bases from J, with 17 bases between. Germline V gene lookup returns CDR1 MNHEY and CDR2 SMNVEV (reference sequence). This CDR3 region has 17 residues.

V and J are TRBV29-1 and TRBJ2-5; D is possibly TRBD2 (6 bases). With the DNA end fitting TRBJ2-7 better, the J assignment may be wrong. The CDR3 length is 11 residues. Germline V gene lookup returns CDR1 SQVTM and CDR2 ANQGSEA. The CDR3 DNA is TGCAGCGTGCAGACAGCGGGCGAGCAGTACTTC. Amino acids: CSVQTAGEQYF.

V gene TRBV2 combines with J gene TRBJ2-3; 12 positions agree with TRBD2. CDR1 is SNHLY, CDR2 FYNNEI, per germline. The CDR3 sequence is 13 residues long. Unmatched junction bases numbered 7, after V lost 4 bases and J lost 14 bases. This chain's CDR3 is CASSGASGRAGYF. In DNA form, the CDR3 reads TGTGCCAGCAGTGGAGCTAGCGGGAGGGCCGGGTATTTT.

The CDR3 nucleotides read TGTGCCAGCAGCCAAGATGTCCGGGACAGGGGGAACACTGAAGCTTTCTTT. Translated, it gives CASSQDVRDRGNTEAFF. V usage is TRBV14 and J usage is TRBJ1-1, with 10 bases matching TRBD1. In germline, CDR1 is SGHDN, CDR2 FVKESK. The J segment lost 1 base and the V segment lost 0 bases, leaving 5 bases of the junction unmatched. The CDR3 covers 17 residues.

This clone was detected only a few times. This rearrangement joins TRBV6-4 to TRBJ1-1; 8 bases are a match to TRBD1. This CDR3 contains 15 residues. From germline, CDR1 is MRHNA and CDR2 SNTAGT. Trimming cost V 5 bases and J 1 base; bases outside gene matches: 6. The CDR3 sequence is CASSPGGGGNTEAFF. In DNA form, the CDR3 reads TGTGCCAGCAGTCCAGGGGGCGGCGGGAACACTGAAGCTTTCTTT.

The chain joins TRBV6-1 to TRBJ2-7; no clear D gene. Trimming stripped 4 bases from V and 2 bases from J, with 6 bases between. Germline CDR1 MNHNS, CDR2 SASEGT. The CDR3 extends over 12 amino acids. The CDR3 nucleotides read TGTGCCAGCAGTGTGCGTACCTACGAGCAGTACTTC. Amino acids: CASSVRTYEQYF.

The CDR3 reads CASSADGTGVYYEQYF. The CDR3 DNA is TGTGCCAGCAGTGCGGATGGGACAGGGGTGTACTACGAGCAGTACTTC. The J gene is TRBJ2-5, the V gene TRBV6-1; 10 nucleotides align to TRBD1. TRBJ2-7 explains the end of the DNA better; the J call may be wrong. CDR1 is MNHNS, CDR2 SASEGT, per germline. This CDR3 is 16 amino acids long.

The rearrangement joins TRBV27 to TRBJ2-7; D call uncertain. The CDR3 consists of 14 residues. Between the trimmed V and J ends, which lost 3 bases and 3 bases, there was a span of 12 bases. Germline V lookup: CDR1 MNHEY, CDR2 SMNVEV (reference sequence). The CDR3 loop is CASSLSGSYYEQYF. DNA of the CDR3: TGTGCCAGCAGTTTGTCCGGGTCTTACTACGAGCAGTACTTC.

The V gene is TRBV14, the J gene TRBJ2-5; no reliable D call. V was cut by 7 bases and J by 2 bases, with 14 bases left in between. Germline CDR1 SGHDN, CDR2 FVKESK. This CDR3 spans 14 amino acids. The CDR3 nucleotides are TGTGCCAGCAACCGGGTGGCGGAACAAGAGACCCAGTACTTC. Encoded protein: CASNRVAEQETQYF.

The chain joins TRBV15 to TRBJ2-7; TRBD1 matches 7 bases. Losses at the gene ends were 1 base for V and 5 bases for J; bases not matched to a gene: 8. This CDR3 contains 15 residues. Germline CDR1 LNHNV, CDR2 YYDKDF (reference sequence). DNA of the CDR3: TGTGCCACCAGCAGAGCCCCGACAGGGCCAGACGAGCAGTACTTC. Translated: CATSRAPTGPDEQYF.

The rearrangement uses TRBV6-5 and TRBJ2-1, with 10 positions matching TRBD2. Germline trimming cut 7 bases from V and 3 bases from J; bases unmatched to any gene: 6. The CDR3 has 15 residues. CDR1 is MNHEY and CDR2 is SVGAGI in the germline V gene. CDR3 sequence: CASNKLAGYYNEQFF. CDR3 nucleotide sequence: TGTGCCAGCAATAAACTAGCGGGATACTACAATGAGCAGTTCTTC.

The sample holds a few counts of this clone. This sequence joins TRBV5-6 and TRBJ2-2, with D hard to call. Deletions cut 4 bases from V and 1 base from J, with 11 bases between. Germline V gene sequence: CDR1 SGHDT, CDR2 YYEEEE. The CDR3 contains 15 residues. The CDR3 DNA reads as TGTGCCAGCAGCCCACCACCGGGGAACACCGGGGAGCTGTTTTTT. Amino acids: CASSPPPGNTGELFF.

The rearrangement joins TRBV13 to TRBJ2-7; perhaps TRBD1 as D (6 bases). The germline V gene encodes CDR1 PRHDT and CDR2 FYEKMQ (reference sequence). The V gene lost 6 bases and the J gene lost 3 bases, with 18 bases spanning the gap. The CDR3 runs to 15 residues. CDR3 coding DNA: TGTGCCAGCAGGAATGCGGACAGACAAAACTACGAGCAGTACTTC. Residues: CASRNADRQNYEQYF.

The chain employs TRBV5-4 and TRBJ2-1; 7 bases are a match to TRBD2. Per germline, CDR1 SGHNT and CDR2 YYREEE (reference sequence). After removal of 4 bases from V and 7 bases from J, the junction contained 11 bases not matched to a gene. The CDR3 consists of 15 residues. CDR3: CASSPTLREFNEQFF. CDR3 DNA sequence: TGTGCCAGCAGCCCCACTTTGCGGGAGTTTAATGAGCAGTTCTTC.

This clone was seen a handful of times. The J gene is TRBJ2-5, the V gene TRBV29-1; 7 bases are a match to TRBD1. The J segment lost 4 bases and the V segment lost 4 bases, leaving 6 bases of the junction unmatched. This CDR3 contains 13 residues. From germline, CDR1 is SQVTM and CDR2 ANQGSEA. The CDR3 spells CSVAQGNRETQYF. The CDR3 region has the DNA TGCAGCGTTGCACAGGGGAATCGAGAGACCCAGTACTTC.

The chain employs TRBV9 and TRBJ2-2, with D perhaps TRBD2 (6 bases). The V and J ends lost 0 bases and 5 bases respectively, with 14 bases between them. This CDR3 is built from 16 residues. Germline loops: CDR1 SGDLS, CDR2 YYNGEE. CDR3 amino acids: CASSVVPGRPTGELFF. The CDR3 coding sequence is TGTGCCAGCAGCGTAGTCCCGGGGAGGCCGACCGGGGAGCTGTTTTTT.

The V call is TRBV13, the J call TRBJ1-3; D is perhaps TRBD1 (5 bases). CDR3 length: 16 amino acids. Per the germline V gene, CDR1 is PRHDT and CDR2 is FYEKMQ (reference sequence). V lost 5 bases to trimming and J lost 6 bases, with 20 bases between them. CDR3 amino acids: CASSIWGDTPENTIYF. CDR3 DNA: TGTGCCAGCAGCATTTGGGGGGATACCCCGGAAAACACCATATATTTT.

The J gene is TRBJ2-2, the V gene TRBV9; D gene unclear. V lost 4 bases and J lost 3, with 7 bases in between. CDR3 length equals 13 residues. In germline, CDR1 is SGDLS, CDR2 YYNGEE. CDR3 sequence: CASSFSDTGELFF. CDR3 bases: TGTGCCAGCAGCTTCAGTGACACCGGGGAGCTGTTTTTT. The full variable domain, completed using reference TRBV9 and TRBJ2-2, is DSGVTQTPKHLITATGQRVTLRCSPRSGDLSVYWYQQSLDQGLQFLIQYYNGEERAKGNILERFSAQQFPDLHSELNLSSLELGDSALYFCASSFSDTGELFFGEGSRLTVL.

This chain links TRBV5-4 with TRBJ2-5; maybe TRBD1 (6 bases). Germline CDR1 reads SGHNT; CDR2 reads YYREEE (reference sequence). V gave up 4 bases and J gave up 5 bases, with 12 bases separating them. The CDR3 is made up of 13 amino acids. CDR3 sequence: CASSIQGGETQYF. In DNA, the CDR3 is TGTGCCAGCAGCATACAGGGTGGGGAGACCCAGTACTTC.

V is TRBV7-2 and J is TRBJ2-1; TRBD2 matches 10 bases. This CDR3 has 15 residues. The J segment lost 2 bases and the V segment lost 7 bases, leaving 5 bases of the junction unmatched. The V gene's germline CDR1 is SGHTA and CDR2 FQGNSA. The CDR3 loop reads CASNSSGGAYNEQFF. The CDR3 nucleotides read TGTGCCAGCAACTCCAGCGGGGGGGCCTACAATGAGCAGTTCTTC.

This chain joins TRBV19 and TRBJ1-5; D is ambiguous. The germline gives CDR1 LNHDA, CDR2 SQIVND (reference sequence). This CDR3 comprises 15 residues. V was trimmed by 6 bases and J by 1 base, leaving 13 bases between them. CDR3 in DNA: TGTGCCAGTAGCATCACTGAGTACAGCAATCAGCCCCAGCATTTT. The encoded protein is CASSITEYSNQPQHF.